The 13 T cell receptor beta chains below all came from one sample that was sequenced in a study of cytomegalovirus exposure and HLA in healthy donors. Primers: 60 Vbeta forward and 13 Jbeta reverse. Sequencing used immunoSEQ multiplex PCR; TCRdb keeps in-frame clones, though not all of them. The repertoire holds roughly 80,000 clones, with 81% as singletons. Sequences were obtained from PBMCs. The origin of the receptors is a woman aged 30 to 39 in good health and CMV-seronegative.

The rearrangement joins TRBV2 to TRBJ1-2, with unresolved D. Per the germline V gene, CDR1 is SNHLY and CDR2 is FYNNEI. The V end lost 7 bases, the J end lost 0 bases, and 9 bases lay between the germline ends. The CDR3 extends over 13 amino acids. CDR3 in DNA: TGTGCCAGCACCGGAGGAGCTAACTATGGCTACACCTTC. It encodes CASTGGANYGYTF.

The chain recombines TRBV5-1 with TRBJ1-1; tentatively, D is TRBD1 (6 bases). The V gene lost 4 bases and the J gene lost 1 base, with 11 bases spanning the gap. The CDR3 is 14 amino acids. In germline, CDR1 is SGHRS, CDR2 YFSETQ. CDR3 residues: CASSPRTENTEAFF. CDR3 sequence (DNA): TGCGCCAGCAGCCCCCGGACAGAGAACACTGAAGCTTTCTTT.

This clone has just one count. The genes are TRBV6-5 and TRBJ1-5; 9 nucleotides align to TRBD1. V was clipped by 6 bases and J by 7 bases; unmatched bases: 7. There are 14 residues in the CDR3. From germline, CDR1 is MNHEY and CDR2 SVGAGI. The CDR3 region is CASSLQGARQPQHF. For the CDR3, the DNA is TGTGCCAGCAGCCTACAGGGGGCTCGGCAGCCCCAGCATTTT.

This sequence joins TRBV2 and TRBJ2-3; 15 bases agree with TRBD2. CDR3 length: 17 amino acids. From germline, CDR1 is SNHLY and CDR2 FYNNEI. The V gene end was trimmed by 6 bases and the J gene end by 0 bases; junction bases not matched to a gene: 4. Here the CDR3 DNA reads TGTGCCAGCAGAGCCGGGACTAGCGGGAGGAGCACAGATACGCAGTATTTT. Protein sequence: CASRAGTSGRSTDTQYF.

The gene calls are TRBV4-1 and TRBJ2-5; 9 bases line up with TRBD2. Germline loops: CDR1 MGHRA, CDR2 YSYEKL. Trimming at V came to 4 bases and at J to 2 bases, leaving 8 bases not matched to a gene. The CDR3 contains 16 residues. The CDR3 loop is CASSPHLAGLQETQYF. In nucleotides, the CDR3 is TGCGCCAGCAGCCCACACCTAGCGGGATTGCAAGAGACCCAGTACTTC.

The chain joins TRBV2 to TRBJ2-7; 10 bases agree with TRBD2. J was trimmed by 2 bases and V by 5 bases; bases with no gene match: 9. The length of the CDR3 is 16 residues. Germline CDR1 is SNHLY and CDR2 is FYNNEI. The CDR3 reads CASSSYGGTSAYEQYF. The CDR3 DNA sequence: TGTGCCAGCAGTTCCTACGGGGGGACTAGCGCCTACGAGCAGTACTTC.

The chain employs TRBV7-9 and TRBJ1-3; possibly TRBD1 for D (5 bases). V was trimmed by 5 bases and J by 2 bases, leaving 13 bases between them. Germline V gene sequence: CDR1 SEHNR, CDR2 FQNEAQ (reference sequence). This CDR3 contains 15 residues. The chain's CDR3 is CASSEAGMAGNTIYF. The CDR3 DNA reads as TGTGCCAGCAGCGAGGCAGGGATGGCTGGAAACACCATATATTTT.

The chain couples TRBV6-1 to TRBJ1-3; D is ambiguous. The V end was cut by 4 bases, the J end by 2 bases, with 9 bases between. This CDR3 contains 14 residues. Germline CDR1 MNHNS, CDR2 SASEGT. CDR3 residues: CASSAGSAGNTIYF. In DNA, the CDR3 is TGTGCCAGCAGTGCAGGTTCGGCTGGAAACACCATATATTTT.

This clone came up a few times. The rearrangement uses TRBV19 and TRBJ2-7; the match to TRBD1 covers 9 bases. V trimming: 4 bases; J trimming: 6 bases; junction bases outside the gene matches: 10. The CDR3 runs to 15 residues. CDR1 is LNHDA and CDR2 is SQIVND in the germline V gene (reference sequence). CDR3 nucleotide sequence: TGTGCCAGTAGTACCCCAGGGACAGGGAACCGCGAGCAGTACTTC. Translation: CASSTPGTGNREQYF.

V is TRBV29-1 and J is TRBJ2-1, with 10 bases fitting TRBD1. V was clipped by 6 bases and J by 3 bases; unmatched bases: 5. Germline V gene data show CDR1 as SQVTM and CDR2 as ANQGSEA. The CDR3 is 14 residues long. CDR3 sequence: CSVARDRGYNEQFF. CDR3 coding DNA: TGCAGCGTCGCCCGGGACAGGGGCTACAATGAGCAGTTCTTC.

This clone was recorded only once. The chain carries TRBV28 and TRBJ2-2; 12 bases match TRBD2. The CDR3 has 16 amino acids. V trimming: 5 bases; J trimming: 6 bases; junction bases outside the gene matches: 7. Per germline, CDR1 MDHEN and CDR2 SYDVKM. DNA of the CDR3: TGTGCCAGCAGTCCGCCGGGACTAGCGGGCCCCGGGGAGCTGTTTTTT. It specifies CASSPPGLAGPGELFF.

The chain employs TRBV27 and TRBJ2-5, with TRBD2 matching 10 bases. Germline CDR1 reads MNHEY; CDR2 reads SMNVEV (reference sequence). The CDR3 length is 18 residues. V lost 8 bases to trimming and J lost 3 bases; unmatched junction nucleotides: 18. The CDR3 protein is CASGPFWGAGGPEETQYF. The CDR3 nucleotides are TGTGCCAGCGGCCCTTTCTGGGGAGCGGGAGGGCCGGAAGAGACCCAGTACTTC.

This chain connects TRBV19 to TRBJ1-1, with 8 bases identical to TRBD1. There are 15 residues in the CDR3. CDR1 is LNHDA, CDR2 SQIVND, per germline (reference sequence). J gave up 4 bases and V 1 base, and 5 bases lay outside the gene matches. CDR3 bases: TGTGCCAGTAGTATAGGGACAGGGAGGTTCACTGAAGCTTTCTTT. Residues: CASSIGTGRFTEAFF.